The rows below give T cell receptor beta chains drawn from one sample of a study of blood T cell repertoires in COVID-19. The protocol was immunoSEQ multiplex PCR, while the TCRdb copy is restricted to in-frame clones and leaves out a portion. The table includes about 140,000 clones, roughly 80% detected once. The source material was peripheral blood. Every receptor here comes from a man aged 50 to 59 with acute or convalescent COVID-19. The CDR3 runs from the conserved cysteine through the conserved F or W. The order of the fields is CDR3 length, V gene, clone size, D gene, J gene, CDR3 protein, CDR3 DNA. The D gene is left open where the match is weak. For some rows the clone size is stated as once, few or many, or as a class when expanded; others skip it.

cdr3_length: 16
v_call: TRBV15
clone_size: .
d_call: TRBD1
j_call: TRBJ1-4
cdr3_aa: CATSTNFDRDHEKLFF
cdr3_nt: TGTGCCACCAGCACCAACTTCGACAGGGATCATGAAAAACTGTTTTTT

cdr3_length: 14
v_call: TRBV30
clone_size: .
d_call: TRBD1
j_call: TRBJ2-1
cdr3_aa: CAWLKGAEYNEQFF
cdr3_nt: TGTGCCTGGCTCAAGGGGGCGGAGTACAATGAGCAGTTCTTC

cdr3_length: 13
v_call: TRBV27
clone_size: .
d_call: .
j_call: TRBJ1-2
cdr3_aa: CASSLDRSGGYTF
cdr3_nt: TGTGCCAGCAGCCTTGACAGGTCCGGAGGCTACACCTTC

cdr3_length: 14
v_call: TRBV4-1
clone_size: many
d_call: .
j_call: TRBJ1-1
cdr3_aa: CASHRVVENTEAFF
cdr3_nt: TGCGCCAGCCACCGGGTTGTCGAGAACACTGAAGCTTTCTTT

cdr3_length: 17
v_call: TRBV4-2
clone_size: few
d_call: TRBD2
j_call: TRBJ2-3
cdr3_aa: CASSQDIAGSSTDTQYF
cdr3_nt: TGTGCCAGCAGCCAAGATATAGCGGGGTCTAGCACAGATACGCAGTATTTT

cdr3_length: 14
v_call: TRBV15
clone_size: .
d_call: .
j_call: TRBJ1-3
cdr3_aa: CATSRGGGGNTIYF
cdr3_nt: TGTGCCACCAGCAGAGGGGGAGGAGGAAACACCATATATTTT

cdr3_length: 14
v_call: TRBV6-5
clone_size: .
d_call: .
j_call: TRBJ1-5
cdr3_aa: CASSFAGYNQPQHF
cdr3_nt: TGTGCCAGCAGTTTCGCCGGGTACAATCAGCCCCAGCATTTT

cdr3_length: 16
v_call: TRBV11-3
clone_size: .
d_call: TRBD2
j_call: TRBJ2-3
cdr3_aa: CASSPSRSGTADTQYF
cdr3_nt: TGTGCCAGCAGCCCCAGTAGAAGCGGGACCGCAGATACGCAGTATTTT

cdr3_length: 16
v_call: TRBV7-8
clone_size: .
d_call: .
j_call: TRBJ2-5
cdr3_aa: CASSLGTVGSQETQYF
cdr3_nt: TGTGCCAGCAGCTTAGGTACTGTCGGGTCCCAAGAGACCCAGTACTTC

cdr3_length: 14
v_call: TRBV27
clone_size: once
d_call: .
j_call: TRBJ2-1
cdr3_aa: CASSFSGNYNEQFF
cdr3_nt: TGTGCCAGCAGTTTTTCAGGAAACTACAATGAGCAGTTCTTC

cdr3_length: 13
v_call: TRBV2
clone_size: once
d_call: .
j_call: TRBJ2-3
cdr3_aa: CASKFRDTDTQYF
cdr3_nt: TGTGCCAGCAAGTTCAGGGACACAGATACGCAGTATTTT

cdr3_length: 13
v_call: TRBV5-4
clone_size: .
d_call: .
j_call: TRBJ2-4
cdr3_aa: CASSLTGRDIQYF
cdr3_nt: TGTGCCAGCAGCTTGACAGGGAGGGACATTCAGTACTTC

cdr3_length: 14
v_call: TRBV5-1
clone_size: once
d_call: .
j_call: TRBJ1-4
cdr3_aa: CASSFEGRGEKLFF
cdr3_nt: TGCGCCAGCAGCTTCGAAGGAAGGGGTGAAAAACTGTTTTTT

cdr3_length: 16
v_call: TRBV19
clone_size: .
d_call: .
j_call: TRBJ2-5
cdr3_aa: CASSIAFGVTLETQYF
cdr3_nt: TGTGCCAGTAGTATCGCTTTCGGGGTAACTTTAGAGACCCAGTACTTC

cdr3_length: 13
v_call: TRBV24-1
clone_size: .
d_call: .
j_call: TRBJ2-1
cdr3_aa: CATSDFGGGEQFF
cdr3_nt: TGTGCCACCAGTGATTTCGGGGGAGGTGAGCAGTTCTTC